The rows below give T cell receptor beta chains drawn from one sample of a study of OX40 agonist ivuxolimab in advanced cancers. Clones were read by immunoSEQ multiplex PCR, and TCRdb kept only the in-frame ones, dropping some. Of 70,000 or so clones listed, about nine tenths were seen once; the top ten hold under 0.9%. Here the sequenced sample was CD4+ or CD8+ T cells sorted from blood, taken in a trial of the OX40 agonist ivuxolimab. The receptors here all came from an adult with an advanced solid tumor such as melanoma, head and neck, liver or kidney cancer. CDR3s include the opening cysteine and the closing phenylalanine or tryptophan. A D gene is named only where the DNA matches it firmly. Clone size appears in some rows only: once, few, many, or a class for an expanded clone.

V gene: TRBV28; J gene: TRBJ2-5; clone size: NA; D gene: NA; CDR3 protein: CASSPPALETQYF; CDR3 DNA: TGTGCCAGCAGTCCACCCGCCCTGGAGACCCAGTACTTC
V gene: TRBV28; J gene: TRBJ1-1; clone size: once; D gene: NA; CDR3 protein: CASSQEGMGAFF; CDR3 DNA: TGTGCCAGCAGCCAGGAGGGGATGGGCGCTTTCTTT
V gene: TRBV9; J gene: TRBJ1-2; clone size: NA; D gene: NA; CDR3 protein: CASSVATRGYGYTF; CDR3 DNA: TGTGCCAGCAGCGTAGCTACACGAGGCTATGGCTACACCTTC
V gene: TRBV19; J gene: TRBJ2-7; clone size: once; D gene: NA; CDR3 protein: CASSMARGASYEQYF; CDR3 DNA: TGTGCCAGTAGTATGGCCAGGGGAGCCTCCTACGAGCAGTACTTC
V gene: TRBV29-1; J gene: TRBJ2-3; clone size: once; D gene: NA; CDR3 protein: CSVIHNTDTQYF; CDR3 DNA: TGCAGCGTTATACACAACACAGATACGCAGTATTTT
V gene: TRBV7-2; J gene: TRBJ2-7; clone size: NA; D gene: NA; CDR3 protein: CASSPDRDHEQYF; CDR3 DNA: TGTGCCAGCAGCCCCGACAGAGACCACGAGCAGTACTTC
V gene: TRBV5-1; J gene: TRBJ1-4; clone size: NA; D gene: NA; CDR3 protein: CASSLTHIGEKLFF; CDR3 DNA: TGCGCCAGCAGCTTGACCCATATTGGAGAAAAACTGTTTTTT
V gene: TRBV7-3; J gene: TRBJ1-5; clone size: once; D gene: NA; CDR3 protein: CASSLAERQPQHF; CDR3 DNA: TGTGCCAGCAGCTTAGCGGAGCGTCAGCCCCAGCATTTT
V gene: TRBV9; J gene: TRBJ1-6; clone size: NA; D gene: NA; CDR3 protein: CASSAAVNSPLHF; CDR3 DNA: TGTGCCAGCAGCGCGGCAGTCAATTCACCCCTCCACTTT
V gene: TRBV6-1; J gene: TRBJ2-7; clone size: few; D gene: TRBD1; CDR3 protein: CASNRPGQENEQYF; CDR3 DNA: TGTGCCAGCAATCGGCCGGGACAGGAAAACGAGCAGTACTTC
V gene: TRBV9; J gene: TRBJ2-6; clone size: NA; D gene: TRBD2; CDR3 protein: CASSGRGSGSTFPGANVLTF; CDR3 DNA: TGTGCCAGCAGCGGACGGGGTAGCGGGAGTACTTTCCCCGGGGCCAACGTCCTGACTTTC
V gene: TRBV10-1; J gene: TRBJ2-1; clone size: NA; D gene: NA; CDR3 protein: CASSPTGNGQFF; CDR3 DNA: TGCGCCAGCAGCCCGACTGGGAACGGGCAGTTCTTC
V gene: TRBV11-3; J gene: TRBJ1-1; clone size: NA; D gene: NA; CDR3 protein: CASSSTMNTEAFF; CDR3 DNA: TGTGCCAGCAGCTCCACTATGAACACTGAAGCTTTCTTT
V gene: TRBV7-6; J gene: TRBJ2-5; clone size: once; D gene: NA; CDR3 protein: CASSLAEGLSRRAQYF; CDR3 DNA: TGTGCCAGCAGCTTAGCAGAGGGACTGTCACGAAGAGCCCAGTACTTC
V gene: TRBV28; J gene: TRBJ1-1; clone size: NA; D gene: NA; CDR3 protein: CASRPSWNTEAFF; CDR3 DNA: TGTGCCAGCAGACCTTCGTGGAACACTGAAGCTTTCTTT
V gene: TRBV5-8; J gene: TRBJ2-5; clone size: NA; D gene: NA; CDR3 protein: CASSPRGLGRLYQETQYF; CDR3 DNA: TGTGCCAGCAGCCCCAGGGGTCTCGGCAGATTGTACCAAGAGACCCAGTACTTC
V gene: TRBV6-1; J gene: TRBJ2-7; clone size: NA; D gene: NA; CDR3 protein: CASSEDLRYEQYF; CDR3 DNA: TGTGCCAGCAGTGAAGATCTCCGCTACGAGCAGTACTTC
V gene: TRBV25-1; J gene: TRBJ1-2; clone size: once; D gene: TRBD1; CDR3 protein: CASSENTGQLSGYTF; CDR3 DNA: TGTGCCAGCAGTGAAAACACGGGACAGCTCAGTGGCTACACCTTC
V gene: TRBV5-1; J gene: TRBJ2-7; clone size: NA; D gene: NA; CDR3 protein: CASSLEGSYEQYF; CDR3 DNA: TGCGCCAGCAGCTTAGAGGGGTCCTACGAGCAGTACTTC
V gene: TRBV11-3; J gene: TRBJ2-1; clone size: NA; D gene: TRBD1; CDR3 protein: CASSPGQGGEQFF; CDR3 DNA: TGTGCCAGCAGCCCCGGACAGGGTGGTGAGCAGTTCTTC
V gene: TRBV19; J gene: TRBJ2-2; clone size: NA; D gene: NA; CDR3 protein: CASSPGGRRTGELFF; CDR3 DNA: TGTGCCAGTAGTCCCGGGGGGCGGCGCACCGGGGAGCTGTTTTTT
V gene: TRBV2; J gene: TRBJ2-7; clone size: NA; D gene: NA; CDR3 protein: CASSEATRFSYEQYF; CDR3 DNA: TGTGCCAGCAGTGAAGCGACTCGGTTCTCCTACGAGCAGTACTTC
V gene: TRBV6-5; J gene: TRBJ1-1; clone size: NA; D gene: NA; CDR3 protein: CASSSTIPHLSTEAFF; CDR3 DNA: TGTGCCAGCAGTTCAACCATTCCTCATCTGAGCACTGAAGCTTTCTTT
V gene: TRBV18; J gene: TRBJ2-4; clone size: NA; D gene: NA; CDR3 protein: CASSSEGGGRAKNIQYF; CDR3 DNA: TGTGCCAGCTCCTCTGAGGGCGGGGGCAGAGCCAAAAACATTCAGTACTTC
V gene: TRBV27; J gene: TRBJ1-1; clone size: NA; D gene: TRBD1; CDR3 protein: CASSSQGAGNTEAFF; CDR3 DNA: TGTGCCAGCAGTTCTCAGGGGGCGGGGAACACTGAAGCTTTCTTT
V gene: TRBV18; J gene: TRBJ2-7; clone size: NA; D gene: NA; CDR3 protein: CASSPFSQGLYEQYF; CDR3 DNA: TGTGCCAGCTCACCATTCAGCCAGGGGCTCTACGAGCAGTACTTC
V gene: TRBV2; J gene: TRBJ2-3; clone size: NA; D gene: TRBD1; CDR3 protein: CASRDRGLTDTQYF; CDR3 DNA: TGTGCCAGCAGAGACAGGGGGCTAACAGATACGCAGTATTTT
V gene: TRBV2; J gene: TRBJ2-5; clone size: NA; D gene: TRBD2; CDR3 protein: CASSKLAGQETQYF; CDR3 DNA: TGTGCCAGCAGCAAACTAGCGGGGCAAGAGACCCAGTACTTC